A selection of T cell receptor beta chains follows, all from one sample in a study of blood T cells in healthy people across ages. TCRdb reanalysed the 5' RACE reads using MiXCR and keeps one entry per CDR3 protein. The table lists around 1.5 million distinct CDR3 sequences, approximately 32% of them singletons. The sample consisted of blood. These receptors originate from a woman aged 25 to 39 in good health. Both conserved end residues are part of each CDR3. The D gene is left open where the match is weak. Some rows have no size entry. The others give once, few or many, or a class for an expanded clone.

j_call | cdr3_length | clone_size | v_call | d_call | cdr3_aa | cdr3_nt
TRBJ2-3 | 16 | - | TRBV20-1 | - | CSARHQEGAFLDTQYF | TGCAGTGCTAGGCACCAGGAGGGGGCGTTTTTAGATACGCAGTATTTT
TRBJ1-4 | 14 | - | TRBV27 | - | CASSPSWVNEKLFF | TGTGCCAGCAGTCCCAGCTGGGTTAATGAAAAACTGTTTTTT
TRBJ1-2 | 14 | few | TRBV20-1 | TRBD1 | CSALYRDRGYGYTF | TGCAGTGCTTTGTACCGGGACAGGGGATATGGCTACACCTTC
TRBJ2-7 | 14 | once | TRBV11-2 | - | CASTTTGLYYEQYF | TGTGCCAGCACCACCACAGGGTTATACTACGAGCAGTACTTC
TRBJ2-7 | 15 | few | TRBV20-1 | TRBD1 | CSASPGTGGSREQYF | TGCAGTGCTAGCCCCGGGACAGGGGGATCTAGAGAGCAGTACTTC
TRBJ2-7 | 15 | - | TRBV10-3 | TRBD1 | CAILADRGRRSEQYF | TGTGCCATCCTTGCGGACAGGGGGCGCCGCTCCGAGCAGTACTTC
TRBJ2-3 | 17 | - | TRBV6-1 | TRBD2 | CASSLQLGLGSTDTQYF | TGTGCCAGCAGTCTCCAACTCGGACTAGGAAGCACAGATACGCAGTATTTT
TRBJ2-6 | 16 | - | TRBV7-9 | - | CASSLPDSLGANVLTF | TGTGCCAGCAGCTTACCGGACAGTCTTGGGGCCAACGTCCTGACTTTC
TRBJ2-1 | 18 | - | TRBV3-1 | TRBD2 | CASSQGLTSGKTYNEQFF | TGTGCCAGCAGCCAAGGGCTAACTAGCGGGAAGACCTACAATGAGCAGTTCTTC
TRBJ2-2 | 15 | few | TRBV4-1 | - | CASSQEQGLAGELFF | TGCGCCAGCAGCCAAGAGCAGGGGTTGGCCGGGGAGCTGTTTTTT
TRBJ1-4 | 15 | - | TRBV20-1 | TRBD1 | CSATTGGGTNEKLFF | TGCAGTGCAACCACAGGGGGAGGTACTAATGAAAAACTGTTTTTT
TRBJ2-1 | 17 | - | TRBV19 | - | CASSLLPIGGSYNEQFF | TGTGCCAGTAGTCTCCTCCCGATCGGGGGCTCCTACAATGAGCAGTTCTTC
TRBJ2-1 | 17 | once | TRBV20-1 | TRBD2 | CSARDRGGGASYNEQFF | TGCAGTGCTAGAGATAGAGGCGGGGGGGCGTCCTACAATGAGCAGTTCTTC
TRBJ2-3 | 16 | few | TRBV7-2 | - | CASSPPTWEVTDTQYF | TGTGCCAGCAGCCCCCCGACCTGGGAGGTCACAGATACGCAGTATTTT
TRBJ1-3 | 19 | - | TRBV28 | TRBD1 | CASSFRRGRTPSSGNTIYF | TGTGCCAGCAGTTTTCGCAGGGGGAGAACACCAAGCTCTGGAAACACCATATATTTT
TRBJ2-5 | 16 | few | TRBV24-1 | TRBD1 | CATSDPTGGKEETQYF | TGTGCCACCAGTGATCCGACAGGGGGCAAAGAAGAGACCCAGTACTTC
TRBJ2-5 | 16 | few | TRBV27 | TRBD2 | CASSLGREGRGETQYF | TGTGCCAGCAGTTTAGGAAGGGAGGGGAGAGGAGAGACCCAGTACTTC
TRBJ1-5 | 20 | few | TRBV2 | - | CASSESRALQGRFGNQPQHF | TGTGCCAGCAGTGAAAGTAGGGCACTACAGGGAAGGTTTGGCAATCAGCCCCAGCATTTT
TRBJ1-2 | 14 | many | TRBV4-1 | - | CASSQVASNYGYTF | TGCGCCAGCAGCCAAGTAGCCAGCAACTATGGCTACACCTTC
TRBJ2-4 | 14 | few | TRBV20-1 | - | CSASGGEGENIQYF | TGCAGTGCTAGCGGCGGGGAGGGGGAAAACATTCAGTACTTC
TRBJ2-7 | 16 | - | TRBV21-1 | - | CASRKPGGRIVYEQYF | TGTGCCAGCAGGAAGCCGGGAGGGAGAATAGTCTACGAGCAGTACTTC
TRBJ2-7 | 15 | - | TRBV2 | - | CASSPGHTKSYEQYF | TGTGCCAGCAGCCCGGGACACACGAAATCCTACGAGCAGTACTTC
TRBJ2-7 | 17 | few | TRBV20-1 | TRBD1 | CSASPRGRTGDFYEQYF | TGCAGTGCTAGCCCCCGGGGAAGGACAGGGGATTTTTACGAGCAGTACTTC
TRBJ2-2 | 18 | - | TRBV12-5 | - | CASGLVPGFGANTGELFF | TGTGCTAGTGGTTTGGTACCCGGCTTTGGGGCTAACACCGGGGAGCTGTTTTTT